This entry features one TCR beta chain sequence. This clone was seen a few times. This receptor's antigen is unknown. No base qualities exist here, and no much larger clone lies one base off it. Participants in the prospective study were enrolled through a virtual design, were aged about 18 to 89 years, and lived in roughly 24 United States geographic areas. Cohort assignment in the prospective study relied on participant-reported clinical history from a screening survey and a study questionnaire. Recovered participants in ImmuneRACE Cohort 3 were defined as having two consecutive negative NP/OP PCR tests, clearance from a healthcare professional, or resolution of symptoms. Each participant in the prospective study had whole blood, serum and a nasopharyngeal or oropharyngeal swab collected by mobile phlebotomists. Participants in the prospective study had the option to provide additional blood draws and questionnaires over a roughly 2-month period. Before DNA extraction, prospective study blood samples were shipped either frozen or at room temperature.

The sample comes from a study of blood T cell repertoires in COVID-19 (dated by TCRdb to the early 2020s). About the full investigation: Samples from collaborators originated in the United States, Italy and Spain and spanned both the acute and convalescent phases of COVID-19. The material from the prospective study consisted of cDNA or gDNA derived from T cells, B-cell-depleted T cells, or PBMCs. The dataset comprised deeply sampled blood TCRbeta repertoires from subjects exposed to, actively infected with, or recovered from COVID-19. The repertoires were made available in a free public database intended to serve as a resource for research on the immune response to SARS-CoV-2. Sample metadata almost always included a de-identified subject ID, COVID-19 status, age in years and sex. Where HLA class I and class II types were available, the types were taken from metadata supplied by the sample provider, not from assay-based typing. Samples were obtained from the ongoing ImmuneRACE study (first 160 participants) and from over 1,000 subjects provided by 6 global collaborators. What the work shows at the level of the full study, not this receptor alone: Clinical and demographic metadata were provided uncurated, with the amount varying by source and participant.

The immunoSEQ Assay, a bias-controlled multiplex PCR, was used to amplify TCRbeta CDR3 regions from genomic DNA. On the study's bioinformatics: The number of nucleated cells in each sample was estimated by amplification of reference gene primers within the assay. To quantify the absolute abundance of each unique TCRbeta CDR3 rearrangement, sequence reads were collapsed and filtered. For each sample, productive Simpson clonality was calculated as the square root of Simpson's diversity index across productive rearrangements. TCRdb mirrors the immuneACCESS table, restricted to in-frame sequences. Some clones are absent from its copies; in checked studies, under half trace to an unresolved V gene, and the reason for the others is unknown. D and trimming come from the DNA, and the V and J calls and clone size come from that table. This sample lists some 530,000 clones; approximately 90% were detected once. The top ten clones comprise 8.3% of the sample.

The CDR3 covers 14 residues, taking in both the cysteine and the phenylalanine. The CDR3 DNA has 42 bases and is translated from base 1. CDR1 and CDR2, looked up from the germline V gene (reference sequence), are LNHDA and SQIVND. Trimming takes 2 bases off V and 3 bases off J; junction bases not matched to a gene: 1. The sequence was obtained from a woman aged 60 to 75 who had recovered from COVID-19. The V and J segments used are TRBV19 and TRBJ1-3; 7 bases in the junction line up with TRBD1. The specimen sequenced was PBMCs or T cells enriched from blood (not recorded which). The CDR3 protein is CASSIPGGGNTIYF. At the DNA level, the sequence is TGTGCCAGTAGTATACCAGGGGGTGGAAACACCATATATTTT.